This T cell receptor (beta chain) emerged from a study of control samples from healthy donors and cancer patients. The V end lost 2 bases, the J end lost 6 bases, and 11 bases lay between the germline ends. Germline V CDR1 and CDR2: KGHSH, LQKENI. This CDR3 is built from 15 residues. Produced via immunoSEQ multiplex PCR; TCRdb's table is partial and in-frame only. The sample has some 140,000 clones; around 92% are singletons. The rearrangement links TRBV18 to TRBJ1-6; D remains unclear. The receptor comes from a middle-aged man with head and neck cancer. The sequenced material came from PBMCs. CDR3 sequence: CASSPGSETNSPLHF. The DNA of the CDR3 is TGTGCCAGCTCACCAGGTTCCGAGACTAATTCACCCCTCCACTTT.